Each of the 25 T cell receptor beta chains below was sequenced from the same sample in a study of coeliac disease. Sequencing used immunoSEQ multiplex PCR; TCRdb keeps in-frame clones, though not all of them. The table records about 6,500 clones, less than 80% of them present only once. Sequencing input: lymphocytes from the gut lamina propria. Receptor source: a man aged 55-75 years with celiac disease on a gluten-free diet.

The chain carries TRBV10-2 and TRBJ2-3; possibly TRBD1 for D (6 bases). Germline CDR1 WSHSY, CDR2 SAAADI. This CDR3 has 13 residues. V lost 3 bases and J 6 bases, leaving 10 bases between the germline ends. The CDR3 loop is CASSDRGWDTQYF. As DNA, the CDR3 is TGCGCCAGCAGTGACAGGGGATGGGATACGCAGTATTTT.

V gene TRBV14 combines with J gene TRBJ1-2; 7 bases match TRBD1. The germline V gene has CDR1 SGHDN and CDR2 FVKESK. The V gene end was trimmed by 5 bases and the J gene end by 3 bases; junction bases not matched to a gene: 12. This CDR3 comprises 16 residues. CDR3 amino acids: CASSWRGRGFYYGYTF. CDR3 nucleotides: TGTGCCAGCAGCTGGAGGGGGCGCGGTTTTTACTATGGCTACACCTTC.

The rearrangement uses TRBV23-1 and TRBJ2-7; 7 nucleotides agree with TRBD1. TRBV23-1 is placed among ORFs of uncertain function. The CDR3 covers 14 residues. The J segment lost 3 bases and the V segment lost 3 bases, leaving 5 bases of the junction unmatched. The CDR3 sequence: CASSQSRDSYEQYF. The DNA of the CDR3 is TGCGCCAGCAGTCAGTCGAGGGACAGCTACGAGCAGTACTTC.

The chain combines TRBV19 with TRBJ2-2, with a weak D call TRBD2 (5 bases). The CDR3 has 15 residues. In germline, CDR1 is LNHDA, CDR2 SQIVND (reference sequence). V lost 10 bases and J lost 6, with 21 bases in between. The CDR3 reads CATTRVEGSAGELFF. DNA of the CDR3: TGTGCCACCACAAGGGTCGAGGGCTCTGCCGGGGAGCTGTTTTTT.

The chain recombines TRBV5-1 with TRBJ2-5; tentatively, D is TRBD2 (5 bases). There are 18 residues in the CDR3. The V end lost 4 bases, the J end lost 3 bases, and 25 bases lay between the germline ends. Germline loops: CDR1 SGHRS, CDR2 YFSETQ. The CDR3 reads CASSRIPLGAAEEETQYF. As DNA, the CDR3 is TGCGCCAGCAGCCGTATCCCCCTCGGAGCGGCTGAGGAAGAGACCCAGTACTTC. Looking up the rest from reference TRBV5-1 and TRBJ2-5 gives the full variable domain: KAGVTQTPRYLIKTRGQQVTLSCSPISGHRSVSWYQQTPGQGLQFLFEYFSETQRNKGNFPGRFSGRQFSNSRSEMNVSTLELGDSALYLCASSRIPLGAAEEETQYFGPGTRLLVL.

This chain connects TRBV7-3 to TRBJ2-5; 12 bases align to TRBD1. Germline V gives CDR1 SGHTA, CDR2 FQGTGA. This CDR3 is built from 16 residues. After removal of 6 bases from V and 7 bases from J, the junction contained 12 bases not matched to a gene. The CDR3 is CASRLPGQGAKGTQYF. The CDR3 nucleotides read TGTGCCAGCAGGCTACCGGGACAGGGGGCGAAAGGGACCCAGTACTTC. The whole variable domain, remainder taken from reference TRBV7-3 and TRBJ2-5, is GAGVSQTPSNKVTEKGKYVELRCDPISGHTALYWYRQSLGQGPEFLIYFQGTGAADDSGLPNDRFFAVRPEGSVSTLKIQRTERGDSAVYLCASRLPGQGAKGTQYFGPGTRLLVL.

V gene TRBV2 combines with J gene TRBJ1-5, with D possibly TRBD1 on 6 matching bases. V lost 2 bases and J lost 4, with 15 bases in between. Germline CDR1 reads SNHLY; CDR2 reads FYNNEI. CDR3 length equals 16 residues. The CDR3: CASSEQGRSRNQPQHF. As DNA, the CDR3 is TGTGCCAGCAGTGAACAGGGGCGTAGTAGGAATCAGCCCCAGCATTTT.

V and J are TRBV11-2 and TRBJ2-7, with 8 bases matching TRBD1. The V gene's germline CDR1 is SGHAT and CDR2 FQNNGV. This CDR3 has 17 residues. The trim removed 5 bases at V and 5 bases at J, leaving 17 bases unmatched. The CDR3, as DNA: TGTGCCAGCAGCCGACGGATCCTCGACAGGGGTTCCCACGAGCAGTACTTC. It is translated as CASSRRILDRGSHEQYF.

This clone was seen a few times. The genes are TRBV18 and TRBJ2-3, with TRBD2 matching 8 bases. In germline, CDR1 is KGHSH, CDR2 LQKENI. The CDR3 is made up of 15 amino acids. The V segment lost 8 bases and the J segment 1 base; nucleotides outside the gene matches: 8. CDR3 residues: CASQDALAGTDTQYF. Here the CDR3 DNA reads TGTGCCAGCCAAGACGCACTAGCGGGCACAGATACGCAGTATTTT.

Only a few counts were recorded for this clone. This rearrangement joins TRBV11-2 to TRBJ2-1; TRBD2 agrees at 8 bases. From germline, CDR1 is SGHAT and CDR2 FQNNGV. The CDR3 extends over 14 amino acids. Trimming removed 6 bases from V and 2 bases from J; junction bases left unmatched: 3. Written as DNA, the CDR3 is TGTGCCAGCAGGGCGGGGGGTACCTACAATGAGCAGTTCTTC. This codes for CASRAGGTYNEQFF. Supplemented by reference TRBV11-2 and TRBJ2-1, the full variable domain reads EAGVAQSPRYKIIEKRQSVAFWCNPISGHATLYWYQQILGQGPKLLIQFQNNGVVDDSQLPKDRFSAERLKGVDSTLKIQPAKLEDSAVYLCASRAGGTYNEQFFGPGTRLTVL.

The V call is TRBV2, the J call TRBJ2-5, with 8 bases matching TRBD1. The CDR3 sequence is 13 residues long. CDR1 and CDR2 from the germline V gene are SNHLY and FYNNEI. V shed 5 bases, J shed 7 bases, and the junction held 6 bases outside the gene matches. CDR3 residues: CASSSDRGGTQYF. The CDR3 region has the DNA TGTGCCAGCAGTTCAGACAGGGGAGGGACCCAGTACTTC. Using reference TRBV2 and TRBJ2-5 for the parts outside the CDR3, the full variable domain is EPEVTQTPSHQVTQMGQEVILRCVPISNHLYFYWYRQILGQKVEFLVSFYNNEISEKSEIFDDQFSVERPDGSNFTLKIRSTKLEDSAMYFCASSSDRGGTQYFGPGTRLLVL.

The table lists this clone with a count of one. This chain connects TRBV19 to TRBJ1-2; D is perhaps TRBD1 (5 bases). The CDR3 is made up of 12 amino acids. Trimming took 3 bases from V and 7 from J, leaving 9 bases between them. The V gene's germline CDR1 is LNHDA and CDR2 SQIVND (reference sequence). In nucleotides, the CDR3 is TGTGCCAGTAGTATGGGGGGGATTGGCTACACCTTC. Residues: CASSMGGIGYTF.

The J gene is TRBJ2-1, the V gene TRBV28; a possible D gene is TRBD2 (6 bases). Germline V gives CDR1 MDHEN, CDR2 SYDVKM. The CDR3 has 13 residues. V lost 6 bases, J lost 6 bases, and 12 bases lay in between. The CDR3 nucleotides are TGTGCCAGCAGAAGGAGGGTGGTCAATGAGCAGTTCTTC. Its protein is CASRRRVVNEQFF.

V is TRBV7-9 and J is TRBJ1-2; D possibly corresponds to TRBD1 (5 bases). The ends were cut back, 7 bases at V and 2 bases at J, with 17 bases in the middle. CDR3 length: 15 residues. CDR1 is SEHNR, CDR2 FQNEAQ, per germline (reference sequence). The chain's CDR3 is CASTSGGGLNYGYTF. In DNA, the CDR3 is TGTGCCAGCACTAGCGGTGGGGGACTAAACTATGGCTACACCTTC.

The CDR3 coding sequence is TGTGCCACCAGCAGAGATGGCCGACAGGGTGGTGAGCAGTTCTTC. It translates to CATSRDGRQGGEQFF. The chain has TRBV15 and TRBJ2-1; TRBD1 agrees at 7 bases. This CDR3 region has 15 residues. Germline V CDR1 and CDR2: LNHNV, YYDKDF (reference sequence). V lost 0 bases and J lost 9; bases outside the gene matches: 8.

The rearrangement links TRBV5-8 to TRBJ2-7; tentatively, D is TRBD2 (7 bases). Trimming removed 0 bases at V and 3 bases at J, with 13 bases between. CDR1 and CDR2 (germline): SGHTS, YDEGEE. The CDR3 length is 15 residues. The CDR3 sequence is CASSLAGGAHYEQYF. DNA of the CDR3: TGTGCCAGCAGCTTGGCGGGGGGCGCCCACTACGAGCAGTACTTC.

The rearrangement uses TRBV4-2 and TRBJ1-5; perhaps TRBD1 as D (5 bases). V was cut by 3 bases and J by 0 bases, with 15 bases left in between. Germline V lookup: CDR1 LGHNA, CDR2 YNFKEQ. The CDR3 extends over 17 amino acids. DNA for the CDR3: TGTGCCAGCAGCCACTTGACGACAGTCTATAGCAATCAGCCCCAGCATTTT. This translates into CASSHLTTVYSNQPQHF.

This clone turned up a few times. The chain employs TRBV6-1 and TRBJ2-2, with 9 bases identical to TRBD1. Losses at the gene ends were 11 bases for V and 5 bases for J; bases not matched to a gene: 9. Looked up from germline, CDR1 is MNHNS and CDR2 is SASEGT. This CDR3 region has 14 residues. CDR3 bases: TGTGCCGGCCGGGACAGGGCAGGGACCGGGGAGCTGTTTTTT. Its translation: CAGRDRAGTGELFF.

The gene calls are TRBV7-8 and TRBJ1-6; perhaps TRBD1 as D (5 bases). CDR1 SGHVS and CDR2 FQNEAQ come from the germline V gene. Between the trimmed V and J ends, which lost 4 bases and 0 bases, there was a span of 16 bases. The CDR3 runs 18 residues. CDR3 in amino acids: CASSWRKGLSSYNSPLHF. The CDR3 DNA is TGTGCCAGCAGCTGGAGGAAGGGACTGAGCTCCTATAATTCACCCCTCCACTTT.

The V gene is TRBV11-2, the J gene TRBJ1-2; TRBD1 might be the D (5 bases). The CDR3 sequence is 13 residues long. V was pared by 1 base and J by 8 bases, with 11 bases between. Germline lookup yields CDR1 SGHAT and CDR2 FQNNGV. The CDR3 reads CASSLGGLGGYTF. In nucleotides, the CDR3 is TGTGCCAGCAGCTTAGGGGGCCTAGGGGGCTACACCTTC.

This clone was recorded a few times. This chain uses TRBV6-5 with TRBJ2-7; 7 positions match TRBD1. The V segment lost 6 bases and the J segment 4 bases; nucleotides outside the gene matches: 12. CDR1 is MNHEY, CDR2 SVGAGI, per germline. CDR3 length: 15 amino acids. CDR3 protein: CASSPWDSPWYEQYF. The CDR3 nucleotides read TGTGCCAGCAGCCCCTGGGACAGCCCGTGGTACGAGCAGTACTTC.

Written as DNA, the CDR3 is TGTGCCAGCAGCCGCCGATCGGGGCGGGAGACCTACGAGCAGTACTTC. Amino acid sequence: CASSRRSGRETYEQYF. This chain joins TRBV4-2 and TRBJ2-7, with 7 positions matching TRBD2. With V trimmed by 4 bases and J by 2 bases, 11 bases remained unmatched. Germline assignment: CDR1 LGHNA and CDR2 YNFKEQ. The CDR3 totals 16 residues.

Judged by abundance, this clone is medium-sized. The chain recombines TRBV15 with TRBJ1-6, with D possibly matching TRBD1 (5 bases). Germline V gene lookup returns CDR1 LNHNV and CDR2 YYDKDF (reference sequence). This CDR3 region has 16 residues. Trimming stripped 4 bases from V and 11 bases from J, with 21 bases between. The CDR3, as DNA: TGTGCCACCAGCAAGGGTGGGGCAGGTCACGTCGCACCCCTCCACTTT. Protein: CATSKGGAGHVAPLHF.

The V gene is TRBV7-2, the J gene TRBJ1-2; D is undetermined. Trimming removed 1 base at V and 0 bases at J, with 3 bases between. Germline loops: CDR1 SGHTA, CDR2 FQGNSA. CDR3 size: 13 residues. This CDR3 reads CASSLDTNYGYTF. In DNA, the CDR3 is TGTGCCAGCAGCTTAGACACTAACTATGGCTACACCTTC.

This clone has a handful of counts. The CDR3, as DNA: TGTGCCAGCAGCCCCTCGGGGGGCCGAGAGACCCAGTACTTC. It yields the protein CASSPSGGRETQYF. The gene calls are TRBV6-5 and TRBJ2-5; maybe TRBD2 (7 bases). CDR3 length: 14 amino acids. V lost 6 bases and J 4 bases, leaving 15 bases between the germline ends. Germline V CDR1 and CDR2: MNHEY, SVGAGI.